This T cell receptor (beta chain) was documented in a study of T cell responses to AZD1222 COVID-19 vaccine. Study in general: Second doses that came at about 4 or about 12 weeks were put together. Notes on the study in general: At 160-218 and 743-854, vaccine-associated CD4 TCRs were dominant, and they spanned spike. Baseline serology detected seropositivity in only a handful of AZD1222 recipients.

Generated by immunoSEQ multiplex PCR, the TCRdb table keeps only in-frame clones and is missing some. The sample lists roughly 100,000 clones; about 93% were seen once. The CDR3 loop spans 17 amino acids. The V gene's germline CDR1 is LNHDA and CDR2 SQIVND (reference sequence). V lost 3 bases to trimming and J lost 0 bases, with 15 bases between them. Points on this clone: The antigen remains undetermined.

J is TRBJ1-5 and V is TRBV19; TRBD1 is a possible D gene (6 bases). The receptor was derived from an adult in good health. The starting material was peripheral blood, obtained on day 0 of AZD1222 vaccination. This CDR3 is CASSMVGGAGSNQPQHF. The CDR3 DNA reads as TGTGCCAGTAGTATGGTGGGGGGCGCGGGTAGCAATCAGCCCCAGCATTTT.